This TCR beta chain was documented in a study of T cell repertoires in cytomegalovirus infection. On the study more broadly: Through public TCR beta signatures, both CMV infection and matching HLA type were indicated.

This clonotype was seen more than once but under ten times. Antigen: not known. TCRdb re-derived calls from the reads in MiXCR, one entry per CDR3 protein. Counted here are about 740,000 distinct CDR3 sequences, less than 40% occurring once; the ten biggest clones make up 2.5% to 3.5%. This CDR3 region has 14 residues. Germline CDR1 is MNHNY and CDR2 is SVGAGI (reference sequence). Trimming left V 2 bases short and J 5 bases short, with 12 bases between. Findings and limits, study-wide: Across the ex vivo response, the dominant clonotypes were HLA-C-restricted CMV-specific TCR beta clonotypes.

Sequencing used PBMCs. V is TRBV6-6 and J is TRBJ2-5; D is undetermined. The sequence came from a human donor in good health (CMV status not recorded). Some clones in this sample may be carry-over from other donors' samples. As DNA, the CDR3 is TGTGCCAGCAGTTACGCTGGGCGCGAGGAGACCCAGTACTTC. This encodes CASSYAGREETQYF.